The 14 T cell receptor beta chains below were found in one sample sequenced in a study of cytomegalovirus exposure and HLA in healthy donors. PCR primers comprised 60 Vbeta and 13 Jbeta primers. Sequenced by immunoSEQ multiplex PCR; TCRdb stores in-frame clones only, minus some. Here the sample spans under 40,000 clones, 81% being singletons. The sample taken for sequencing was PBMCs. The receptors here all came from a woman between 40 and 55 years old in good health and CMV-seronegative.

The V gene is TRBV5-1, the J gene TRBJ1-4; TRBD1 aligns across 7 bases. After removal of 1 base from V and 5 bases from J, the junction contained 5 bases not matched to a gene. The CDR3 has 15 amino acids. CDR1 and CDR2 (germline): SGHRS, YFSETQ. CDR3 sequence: CASSLRTGPNEKLFF. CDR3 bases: TGCGCCAGCAGCTTGAGGACAGGACCCAATGAAAAACTGTTTTTT.

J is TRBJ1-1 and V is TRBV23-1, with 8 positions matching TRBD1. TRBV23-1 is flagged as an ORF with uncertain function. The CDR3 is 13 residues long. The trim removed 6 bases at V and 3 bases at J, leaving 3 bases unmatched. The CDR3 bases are TGCGCCAGCAGAGACAGGGGTTACACTGAAGCTTTCTTT. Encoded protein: CASRDRGYTEAFF.

Here the CDR3 reads CASSFSTGDYGYTF. The CDR3, as DNA: TGTGCCAGCAGCTTTTCGACAGGGGACTATGGCTACACCTTC. The V gene is TRBV11-2, the J gene TRBJ1-2, with 8 bases aligning to TRBD1. The V segment lost 3 bases and the J segment 3 bases; nucleotides outside the gene matches: 3. Germline-derived CDR1 and CDR2 are SGHAT and FQNNGV. The CDR3 runs 14 residues. Together with reference TRBV11-2 and TRBJ1-2, the CDR3 gives the full variable domain: EAGVAQSPRYKIIEKRQSVAFWCNPISGHATLYWYQQILGQGPKLLIQFQNNGVVDDSQLPKDRFSAERLKGVDSTLKIQPAKLEDSAVYLCASSFSTGDYGYTFGSGTRLTVV.

DNA of the CDR3: TGCGCCAGCAGCCAAGATCCGGGGAGACGATCACCCCTCCACTTT. Its translation is CASSQDPGRRSPLHF. The chain combines TRBV4-3 with TRBJ1-6, with D unresolved. CDR3 length equals 15 residues. Per germline, CDR1 LGHNA and CDR2 YSLEER. V was cut by 0 bases and J by 10 bases, with 13 bases left in between.

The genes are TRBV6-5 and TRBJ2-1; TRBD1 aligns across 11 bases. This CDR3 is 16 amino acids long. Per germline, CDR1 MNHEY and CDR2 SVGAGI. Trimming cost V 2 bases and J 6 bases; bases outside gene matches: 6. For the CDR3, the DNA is TGTGCCAGCAGTTACGAGCCGGGGACAGGGGGCAATGAGCAGTTCTTC. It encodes CASSYEPGTGGNEQFF.

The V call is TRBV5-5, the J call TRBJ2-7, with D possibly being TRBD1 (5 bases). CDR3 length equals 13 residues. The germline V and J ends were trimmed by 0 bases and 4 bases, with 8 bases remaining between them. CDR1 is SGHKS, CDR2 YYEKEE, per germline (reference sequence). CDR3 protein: CASSLGQRYEQYF. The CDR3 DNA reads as TGTGCCAGCAGCTTGGGACAGAGATACGAGCAGTACTTC.

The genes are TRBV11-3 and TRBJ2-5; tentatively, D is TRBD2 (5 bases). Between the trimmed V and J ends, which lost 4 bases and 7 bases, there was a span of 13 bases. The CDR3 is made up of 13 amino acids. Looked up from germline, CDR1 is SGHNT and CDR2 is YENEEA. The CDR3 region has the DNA TGTGCCAGCAGCTCCTCGGTCGAGGGGACCCAGTACTTC. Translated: CASSSSVEGTQYF.

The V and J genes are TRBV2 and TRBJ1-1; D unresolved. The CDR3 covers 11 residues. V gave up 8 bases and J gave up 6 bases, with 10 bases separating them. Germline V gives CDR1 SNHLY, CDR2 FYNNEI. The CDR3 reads CASGERPEAFF. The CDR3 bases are TGTGCCAGCGGGGAGAGGCCTGAAGCTTTCTTT.

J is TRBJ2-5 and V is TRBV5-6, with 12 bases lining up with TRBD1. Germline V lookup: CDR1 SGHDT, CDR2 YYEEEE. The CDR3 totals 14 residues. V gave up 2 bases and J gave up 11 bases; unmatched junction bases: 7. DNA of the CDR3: TGTGCCAGCAGCTTCTTAGGGACAGGGGGCGTTCAGTACTTC. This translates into CASSFLGTGGVQYF.

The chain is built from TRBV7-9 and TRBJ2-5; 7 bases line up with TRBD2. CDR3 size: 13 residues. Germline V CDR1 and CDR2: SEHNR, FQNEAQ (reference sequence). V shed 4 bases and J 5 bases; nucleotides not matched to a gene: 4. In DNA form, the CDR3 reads TGTGCCAGCAGCTCAAGCGGGGAGGAGACCCAGTACTTC. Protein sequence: CASSSSGEETQYF.

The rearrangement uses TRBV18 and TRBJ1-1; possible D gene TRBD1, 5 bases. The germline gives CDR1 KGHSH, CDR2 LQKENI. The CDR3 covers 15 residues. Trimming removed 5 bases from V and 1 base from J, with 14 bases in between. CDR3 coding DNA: TGTGCCAGCTCATCCCGGGGGGTCCCGAACACTGAAGCTTTCTTT. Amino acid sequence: CASSSRGVPNTEAFF.

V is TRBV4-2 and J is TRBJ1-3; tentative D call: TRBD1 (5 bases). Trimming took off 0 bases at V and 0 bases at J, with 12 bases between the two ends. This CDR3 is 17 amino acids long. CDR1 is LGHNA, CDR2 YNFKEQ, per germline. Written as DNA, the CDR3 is TGTGCCAGCAGCCAAGATCCCAGGGCCCACTCTGGAAACACCATATATTTT. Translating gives CASSQDPRAHSGNTIYF.

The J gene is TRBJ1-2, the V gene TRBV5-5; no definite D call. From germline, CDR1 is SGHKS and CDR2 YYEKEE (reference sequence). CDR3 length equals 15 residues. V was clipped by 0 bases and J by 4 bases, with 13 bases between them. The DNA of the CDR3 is TGTGCCAGCAGCTTGGAAGCCGCGGAGCCCTATGGCTACACCTTC. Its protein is CASSLEAAEPYGYTF.

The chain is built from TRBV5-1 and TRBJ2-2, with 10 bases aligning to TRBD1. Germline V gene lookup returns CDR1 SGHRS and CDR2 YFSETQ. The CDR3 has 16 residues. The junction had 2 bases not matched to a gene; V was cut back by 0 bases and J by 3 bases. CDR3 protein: CASSLGDRGHTGELFF. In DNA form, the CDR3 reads TGCGCCAGCAGCTTGGGAGACAGGGGGCACACCGGGGAGCTGTTTTTT.